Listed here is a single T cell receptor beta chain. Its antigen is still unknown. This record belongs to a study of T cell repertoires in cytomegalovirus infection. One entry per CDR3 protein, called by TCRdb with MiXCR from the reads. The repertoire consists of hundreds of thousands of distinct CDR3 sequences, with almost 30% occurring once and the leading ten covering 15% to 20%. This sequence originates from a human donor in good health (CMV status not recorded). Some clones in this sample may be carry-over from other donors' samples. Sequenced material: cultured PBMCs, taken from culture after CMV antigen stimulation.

CDR3 nucleotides: TGTGCCATCACTAATCCGGGACAGGGTGAAGCTTTCTTT. Translation: CAITNPGQGEAFF. The chain joins TRBV10-3 to TRBJ1-1; 9 bases agree with TRBD1. The junction had 7 bases not matched to a gene; V was cut back by 7 bases and J by 7 bases. Germline CDR1 is ENHRY and CDR2 is SYGVKD. The CDR3 loop spans 13 amino acids.